This T cell receptor beta chain was captured by sequencing in a study of T-cell memory formation after mild COVID-19. TCRdb independently ran MiXCR on the 5' RACE reads; one entry per CDR3 protein. The sample includes some 260,000 distinct CDR3 sequences, about 16% of them seen just once. Overall study results and limits: Mostly located in CM and EM were contracting CD4+ clones, with contracting CD8+ clones located in EMRA. Contracting clones, day 15 to 85, had balanced CD4/CD8, and later expanders favored CD4+.

This clonotype was seen just once. What it recognizes is unknown. The sequence was obtained from a man between 18 and 29 years old who had mild COVID-19 (a few samples of this study predate the infection). Cell type and time point are not known. Sequenced sample: PBMCs or a T cell subset sorted from them (not recorded which).

This CDR3 is CASSFDVTGRAFF. CDR3 DNA sequence: TGTGCCAGCAGCTTCGATGTGACAGGGAGGGCTTTCTTT. This chain connects TRBV7-8 to TRBJ1-1; TRBD1 agrees at 7 bases. CDR3 length: 13 amino acids. J lost 11 bases, V lost 3 bases, and 9 bases had no gene match. Germline loops: CDR1 SGHVS, CDR2 FQNEAQ.